This TCR beta chain was retrieved from a study of blood T cell repertoires in COVID-19. This CDR3 contains 13 residues. Germline V gene lookup returns CDR1 LGHDT and CDR2 YNNKEL (reference sequence). Trimming took 4 bases from V and 6 from J, leaving 12 bases between them. This table comes from immunoSEQ multiplex PCR, and its TCRdb copy is limited to in-frame clones, with some not included. This table has 350,000 to 450,000 clones, more than 80% appearing once. The chain has TRBV3-1 (or the pseudogene TRBV3-2) and TRBJ1-2; tentative D call: TRBD1 (5 bases). The clonotype comes from a man aged 35 to 55 with acute or convalescent COVID-19. What was sequenced was peripheral blood. This chain's CDR3 is CASSPLGGDGYTF. The CDR3 DNA sequence: TGTGCCAGCAGCCCCCTTGGGGGGGATGGCTACACCTTC.